The entry that follows covers one T cell receptor beta chain sequence. Its antigen is unknown. Base qualities were left out, and no much larger clone turns up one base away. The entry originates in a study of blood T cells in healthy people across ages (dated by TCRdb to 2014 to 2015). About the investigation overall: In model experiments, template switching captured about one uniquely barcoded TCR beta cDNA molecule for every two T cells. Donors of different ages were randomly distributed across sequencing lanes to avoid experimental bias. For two donors (one aged 18 to 29 and one aged 80 or older), the study analyzed two additional independent replicas of 1 million unique cDNA reads from the same blood draw. To track age-related changes in TCR beta repertoire diversity, the study relied on deep sequencing normalized with unique cDNA molecular identifiers. The donors were divided into four age groups: young (average around 15 years), middle-aged (approximately 41), aged (around 59) and long-lived (more than 75). On the study overall, not on this receptor specifically: Conclusive comparison of naive and antigen-experienced compartments was prevented by the profiling of bulk unsorted PBMCs. There was a strong correlation between observed TCR beta diversity and the percentage of naive T cells measured by flow cytometry. Donor CMV infection status was unknown, potentially confounding age-related changes in expanded clonotypes. As age increased, observed TCR beta diversity per million T cells dropped in a roughly linear way, and a significant reduction was already evident by age 40. Total diversity estimates from one million sequenced T cells were considered lower bounds and underestimates. Compared with the aged group, the long-lived group had more naive CD4+ T cells, fewer expanded clones and increased TCR diversity, a pattern suggesting age selection.

The roughly 39 donors, aged 6 to 90 years, were systemically healthy Caucasian individuals from Russia. Ten milliliters of peripheral blood were drawn from each donor into EDTA-treated Vacutainer tubes. PBMCs were isolated by Ficoll-Paque density-gradient centrifugation, with at least 6.5 million obtained per sample. Total RNA, at least 6 micrograms per sample, was extracted from PBMCs with Trizol reagent. For every donor, flow cytometry on a PBMC aliquot measured the percentage of naive CD45RAhigh/CD27high T cells. V drops 3 bases and J drops 7 bases, leaving 19 bases in between. From the cysteine through the phenylalanine, the CDR3 covers 15 amino acids. Kept here is only the CDR3 DNA, which spans 45 bases and is read in frame from base 1. The germline V gene supplies CDR1 SGDLS and CDR2 YYNGEE. The receptor library was made with 5' RACE. Reads for this sample came from an Illumina HiSeq 2500. The second PCR ran for about 6 to 12 cycles and used a J-beta primer mix along with a sample-barcoded 5' primer. A template-switch 5' adaptor carrying 12 random nucleotides introduced a unique molecular identifier onto each TCR beta cDNA molecule. Each sample yielded at least 3 million CDR3-containing paired-end reads. First-strand cDNA synthesis was performed from all RNA using the Mint cDNA synthesis kit, with priming by a TRBC-specific oligonucleotide. After uracil-DNA glycosylase treatment, a first 18-cycle PCR used universal primers M1SS and BC2_uni_R on all cDNA. As for the original processing: Normalization of each sample was performed by random selection of 1 million high-quality reads, each carrying a distinct molecular identifier. Instead of being binned into consensus sequences, reads that shared molecular identifiers were thrown out. MiTCR, run with a Q25 quality threshold and the strictest error-elimination algorithm, handled CDR3 identification, clonotype clustering and error correction. Lower-bound total TCR beta diversity was estimated with a nonparametric unseen species model using Euler transformation. TCRdb trimmed the raw reads at Q25, called clones with MiXCR and kept productive beta chains. Merged by CDR3 protein, the rows form single entries marked with the most common genes and DNA. Here the V and J calls rest on TCRdb's processing, not on the authors' analysis. A total of 550,000 to 600,000 distinct CDR3 sequences appear in this sample, 25% to 30% of them only once. The top ten clonotypes cover 18% of the sample.

The sequence derives from a woman in her seventies in good health. Sample: blood. This chain is built from TRBV9 and TRBJ1-2, with TRBD1 perhaps the D gene, on 6 matching bases. The CDR3 reads as follows: CASSGVSPQGIGYTF. The DNA reads as follows: TGTGCCAGCAGCGGAGTTTCCCCGCAGGGGATTGGCTACACCTTC.